This TCR beta chain was obtained from a study of OX40 agonist ivuxolimab in advanced cancers. With V trimmed by 0 bases and J by 6 bases, 3 bases remained unmatched. CDR1 and CDR2 (germline): SGHTA, FQGNSA. The CDR3 extends over 15 amino acids. The method was immunoSEQ multiplex PCR; TCRdb's version includes in-frame clones alone and lacks a portion of them. This sample has around 67,000 clones; over 70% occur once, and the top ten carry 1% to 1.5%. Enrollment shut out patients with autoimmune disease history or systemic immunosuppression. The genes are TRBV7-2 and TRBJ2-1; TRBD2 aligns across 9 bases. This clonotype was obtained from an adult with an advanced solid tumor such as melanoma, head and neck, liver or kidney cancer. Sample: CD4+ or CD8+ T cells sorted from blood, taken in a trial of the OX40 agonist ivuxolimab. CDR3: CASSLATSGINEQFF. The CDR3 DNA follows: TGTGCCAGCAGCTTAGCGACTAGCGGAATCAATGAGCAGTTCTTC.